The 27 T cell receptor beta chains given below trace back to one sample, sequenced in a study of vaccination and CD4 T cells after COVID-19. The Oncomine TCR Beta short-read assay generated sequence data from the DNA of cultured CD4+ T cells. TCRdb independently ran MiXCR on the PCR reads; one entry per CDR3 protein. The sample yields thousands of distinct CDR3 sequences, 20% to 25% seen once. What these receptors recognize is not known. Sample treatment: roughly 10-day PBMC culture with coronavirus spike peptide pools or control peptides (ViraFEST assay). Sequences were derived from CD4+ T cells from blood, cultured in vitro, sampled after SARS-CoV-2 vaccination. These receptors all stem from a human donor who had recovered from COVID-19.

The chain combines TRBV10-3 with TRBJ2-1; D possibly corresponds to TRBD2 (6 bases). V lost 1 base and J lost 1, with 14 bases in between. Germline V gene data show CDR1 as ENHRY and CDR2 as SYGVKD. This CDR3 is built from 17 residues. CDR3 DNA: TGTGCCATCAGTGAGTACGTTGGGGGGTCATCCTACAATGAGCAGTTCTTC. Encoded protein: CAISEYVGGSSYNEQFF.

For this clonotype: This clone may be a read error of a much larger clone one base away. This chain connects TRBV7-3 to TRBJ2-6, with no clear D. From germline, CDR1 is SGHTA and CDR2 FQGTGA. This CDR3 region has 15 residues. CDR3 amino acids: CASSSKLSGVNVLTF. The CDR3 DNA is TGTGCCAGCAGCTCTAAACTCTCTGGGGTCAACGTCCTGACTTTC.

The chain is built from TRBV2 and TRBJ1-1; 8 nucleotides agree with TRBD1. The junction had 2 bases not matched to a gene; V was cut back by 1 base and J by 4 bases. The CDR3 sequence is 14 residues long. Germline V CDR1 and CDR2: SNHLY, FYNNEI. CDR3 amino acids: CASSEGRGLTEAFF. CDR3 nucleotides: TGTGCCAGCAGTGAAGGCAGGGGGCTCACTGAAGCTTTCTTT.

This clonotype was detected a few times. This chain uses TRBV5-1 with TRBJ2-1, with 8 positions matching TRBD2. V gave up 1 base and J gave up 1 base; unmatched junction bases: 13. The CDR3 totals 19 residues. CDR1 is SGHRS, CDR2 YFSETQ, per germline. The CDR3 spells CASSLMGLGLTKSYNEQFF. CDR3 bases: TGCGCCAGCAGCTTGATGGGACTAGGACTCACGAAGTCCTACAATGAGCAGTTCTTC.

Sample share makes this clonotype medium-sized. The V call is TRBV7-9, the J call TRBJ1-2; unclear D gene. The CDR3 length is 13 residues. CDR1 is SEHNR, CDR2 FQNEAQ, per germline (reference sequence). The V end was cut by 6 bases, the J end by 8 bases, with 16 bases between. The CDR3 reads CASRVGDWGGYTF. The CDR3 bases are TGTGCCAGCAGGGTAGGCGACTGGGGAGGCTACACCTTC.

V is TRBV7-9 and J is TRBJ2-4, with 8 bases lining up with TRBD2. Germline V gene data show CDR1 as SEHNR and CDR2 as FQNEAQ (reference sequence). The CDR3 is 15 amino acids. V gave up 7 bases and J gave up 4 bases; unmatched junction bases: 9. The CDR3 protein is CASNHDGGAKNIQYF. The CDR3 nucleotides read TGTGCCAGCAACCACGACGGGGGGGCAAAAAACATTCAGTACTTC.

By proportion, this clonotype is medium-sized (0.01 to 0.1%). The V call is TRBV15, the J call TRBJ1-2; weak D call: TRBD1 (5 bases). The germline gives CDR1 LNHNV, CDR2 YYDKDF (reference sequence). The CDR3 length is 14 residues. V dropped 1 base and J dropped 6 bases, with 12 bases sitting between them. The CDR3 DNA is TGTGCCACCAGCAGAGGAACAGGCGTGAATGGCTACACCTTC. Amino acids: CATSRGTGVNGYTF.

This clonotype has more than one count but fewer than ten. This rearrangement joins TRBV25-1 to TRBJ1-2; no firm D call. Trimming removed 1 base at V and 3 bases at J, with 6 bases between. Per germline, CDR1 MGHDK and CDR2 SYGVNS. The CDR3 is 13 amino acids. In nucleotides, the CDR3 is TGTGCCAGCAGTGAATCGGGTTACTATGGCTACACCTTC. It codes for CASSESGYYGYTF.

For the CDR3, the DNA is TGTGCCAGCAGCTCGGGGACAGGGAGATACGAGCAGTACTTC. It encodes CASSSGTGRYEQYF. The chain couples TRBV2 to TRBJ2-7, with 9 bases that match TRBD1. The CDR3 runs 14 residues. The V gene's germline CDR1 is SNHLY and CDR2 FYNNEI. With 6 bases clipped from V and 4 bases from J, the junction kept 7 bases outside the gene matches.

This chain uses TRBV6-1 with TRBJ2-1, with TRBD1 matching 11 bases. V lost 6 bases, J lost 6 bases, and 4 bases stayed unmatched. This CDR3 spans 14 amino acids. The germline CDR1 and CDR2 sequences are MNHNS and SASEGT. The CDR3, as DNA: TGTGCCAGCAGGTCCGGGACAGGGGGCAATGAGCAGTTCTTC. Encoded protein: CASRSGTGGNEQFF.

By sample fraction, this clonotype is medium-sized. The rearrangement links TRBV20-1 to TRBJ1-5; tentative D call: TRBD1 (6 bases). V lost 3 bases and J lost 6, with 18 bases in between. The CDR3 spans 15 residues. Germline values: CDR1 DFQATT, CDR2 SNEGSKA (reference sequence). The CDR3 DNA is TGCAGTGCTAGGGGGGCGGGGACAATGGGTCAGCCCCAGCATTTT. Translated, it gives CSARGAGTMGQPQHF.

This clonotype is judged medium-sized (0.01 to 0.1%). This rearrangement joins TRBV28 to TRBJ2-7; a weak D match, TRBD1 (6 bases). V was trimmed by 6 bases and J by 2 bases, leaving 17 bases between them. CDR1 and CDR2 (germline): MDHEN, SYDVKM. There are 15 residues in the CDR3. CDR3 coding DNA: TGTGCCAGCAGCCCCCCCGGGGACAAGGCCTACGAGCAGTACTTC. It translates to CASSPPGDKAYEQYF.

The chain uses TRBV6-5 and TRBJ2-3; D is unclear. The CDR3 extends over 16 amino acids. Germline CDR1 is MNHEY and CDR2 is SVGAGI. V gave up 2 bases and J gave up 4 bases, with 16 bases separating them. The CDR3 reads CASSYVGWVAADTQYF. In DNA form, the CDR3 reads TGTGCCAGCAGTTACGTCGGGTGGGTAGCTGCAGATACGCAGTATTTT.

This clonotype was recorded at least ten times. The V gene is TRBV6-5, the J gene TRBJ1-2, with D uncertain. Germline CDR1 MNHEY, CDR2 SVGAGI. The CDR3 totals 15 residues. Trimming cost V 0 bases and J 2 bases, with 10 bases left between them. In DNA form, the CDR3 reads TGTGCCAGCAGTTACTCCCCCGCCACGAACTATGGCTACACCTTC. Translating gives CASSYSPATNYGYTF.

This clonotype was detected once. V and J are TRBV5-5 and TRBJ2-7; TRBD1 aligns across 8 bases. V shed 0 bases and J 2 bases; nucleotides not matched to a gene: 7. There are 16 residues in the CDR3. Germline V gene sequence: CDR1 SGHKS, CDR2 YYEKEE (reference sequence). Written as DNA, the CDR3 is TGTGCCAGCAGCTTGGAAAACTCCAGGGGGCCCTACGAGCAGTACTTC. Its protein product is CASSLENSRGPYEQYF.

The chain uses TRBV18 and TRBJ1-6, with 8 bases matching TRBD1. The J segment lost 8 bases and the V segment lost 4 bases, leaving 7 bases of the junction unmatched. The CDR3 consists of 15 residues. From germline, CDR1 is KGHSH and CDR2 LQKENI. The CDR3 loop is CASSLVTGADSPLHF. CDR3 DNA sequence: TGTGCCAGCTCACTTGTGACAGGGGCGGATTCACCCCTCCACTTT.

The chain is built from TRBV20-1 and TRBJ2-1; no definite D call. The CDR3 contains 14 residues. Trimming took 1 base from V and 9 from J, leaving 16 bases between them. The germline CDR1 and CDR2 sequences are DFQATT and SNEGSKA (reference sequence). The CDR3 DNA reads as TGCAGTGCTAGAGCCCAAAGACGGCACGTTGAGCAGTTCTTC. This gives the protein CSARAQRRHVEQFF.

This clonotype was picked up a small number of times. This chain joins TRBV10-1 and TRBJ2-3, with 10 positions matching TRBD1. Germline lookup yields CDR1 WNHNN and CDR2 SYGVQD (reference sequence). The CDR3 consists of 16 residues. V lost 0 bases, J lost 4 bases, and 4 bases stayed unmatched. CDR3 bases: TGCGCCAGCAGTGAGTCCGCCGGGACAGGGGCAGATACGCAGTATTTT. This gives the protein CASSESAGTGADTQYF.

This clonotype was observed a few times. This rearrangement joins TRBV20-1 to TRBJ2-2, with D perhaps assigned TRBD1 or TRBD2 (7 bases each). In germline, CDR1 is DFQATT, CDR2 SNEGSKA (reference sequence). CDR3 length: 17 residues. V gave up 1 base and J gave up 4 bases, with 19 bases separating them. The CDR3: CSARGRQGGRSTGELFF. CDR3 in DNA: TGCAGTGCTAGAGGACGACAGGGAGGGAGGAGCACCGGGGAGCTGTTTTTT.

This clonotype qualifies as medium-sized. Here the CDR3 DNA reads TGTGCCAGCAGCTTAGCCGGGACAGGGGGCCTATACGGCCAGTACTTC. Protein sequence: CASSLAGTGGLYGQYF. The chain employs TRBV7-9 and TRBJ2-5; TRBD1 matches at 12 bases. The V and J ends lost 0 bases and 10 bases, in that order; junction bases with no gene match: 9. The CDR3 spans 16 residues. From germline, CDR1 is SEHNR and CDR2 FQNEAQ (reference sequence).

The table lists this clonotype with a few counts. The J gene is TRBJ2-1, the V gene TRBV7-2; no firm D call. The CDR3 consists of 16 residues. Between the trimmed V and J ends, which lost 5 bases and 6 bases, there was a span of 20 bases. Germline CDR1 reads SGHTA; CDR2 reads FQGNSA. The DNA for the CDR3 is TGTGCCAGCAGCCGAAAGGTCCTCCCCCCGACCAATGAGCAGTTCTTC. It encodes CASSRKVLPPTNEQFF.

The chain links TRBV4-3 to TRBJ2-1, with 8 nucleotides matching TRBD1. Trimming took 3 bases from V and 4 from J; bases not matched to a gene: 8. Germline CDR1 is LGHNA and CDR2 is YSLEER. This CDR3 has 16 residues. The CDR3 reads CASSQSRQGPYNEQFF. In DNA form, the CDR3 reads TGCGCCAGCAGCCAGTCAAGACAGGGGCCTTACAATGAGCAGTTCTTC.

This clonotype was picked up a small number of times. The chain uses TRBV4-1 and TRBJ1-2, with 7 bases that match TRBD1. Germline lookup yields CDR1 MGHRA and CDR2 YSYEKL. The CDR3 covers 15 residues. The J segment lost 1 base and the V segment lost 1 base, leaving 3 bases of the junction unmatched. CDR3 in DNA: TGCGCCAGCAGCCAAGGGGACAGAGTTAACTATGGCTACACCTTC. Residues: CASSQGDRVNYGYTF.

By share, this clonotype ranks as medium-sized (0.01 to 0.1%). V is TRBV6-2 or TRBV6-3 and J is TRBJ1-1; D might be TRBD1 (6 bases). From germline, CDR1 is MNHEY and CDR2 SVGEGT. V lost 7 bases and J lost 0, with 12 bases in between. The CDR3 is 14 residues long. CDR3 protein: CASKGDRMNTEAFF. Here the CDR3 DNA reads TGTGCCAGCAAGGGCGACAGGATGAACACTGAAGCTTTCTTT.

The V gene is TRBV14, the J gene TRBJ2-1; 7 bases line up with TRBD2. Looked up from germline, CDR1 is SGHDN and CDR2 is FVKESK. V shed 4 bases, J shed 7 bases, and the junction held 7 bases outside the gene matches. This CDR3 region has 14 residues. CDR3 coding DNA: TGTGCCAGCAGCCCGGCGGGGGTTGGGAATGAGCAGTTCTTC. This translates into CASSPAGVGNEQFF.

Turning to this clonotype: A read error may explain this, as a much larger clone is one base away. V usage is TRBV20-1 and J usage is TRBJ2-1; D possibly corresponds to TRBD2 (5 bases). Germline assignment: CDR1 DFQATT and CDR2 SNEGSKA (reference sequence). This CDR3 is built from 13 residues. V was clipped by 3 bases and J by 6 bases, with 12 bases between them. CDR3 in amino acids: CSARGQEANEQFF. The CDR3 nucleotides read TGCAGTGCTAGGGGCCAGGAGGCCAATGAGCAGTTCTTC.

The V call is TRBV27, the J call TRBJ1-6; D not certain. CDR1 is MNHEY, CDR2 SMNVEV, per germline (reference sequence). V was trimmed by 4 bases and J by 3 bases, leaving 13 bases between them. This CDR3 spans 16 amino acids. This CDR3 reads CASSYFSSLYNSPLHF. For the CDR3, the DNA is TGTGCCAGCAGTTATTTCTCGTCGCTCTATAATTCACCCCTCCACTTT.